A selection of T cell receptor beta chains follows, all from one sample in a study of beta chain features in type 1 diabetes. Sequenced by immunoSEQ multiplex PCR; TCRdb stores in-frame clones only, minus some. The table shows more than 100,000 clones, with around 9% occurring only once. Sequenced input: central memory CD4+ T cells from blood. These TCRs come from a man aged 25-45 years with type 1 diabetes. The CDR3 runs from the conserved cysteine through the conserved F or W. Fields, in order: J gene, V gene, D gene, clone size, CDR3 DNA, CDR3 protein. A D gene is named only where the DNA matches it firmly. Not every row has a clone size; where given, it reads once, few, many or a size class.

j_call: TRBJ2-1; v_call: TRBV29-1; d_call: TRBD2; clone_size: few; cdr3_nt: TGCAGCGTTGTGGCATTTAGCGGGGGGGCTTACAATGAGCAGTTCTTC; cdr3_aa: CSVVAFSGGAYNEQFF
j_call: TRBJ1-6; v_call: TRBV7-8; d_call: TRBD1; clone_size: .; cdr3_nt: TGTGCCAGCAGCTTAGTTCAGGAGGGACAGGGCAATAATTCACCCCTCCACTTT; cdr3_aa: CASSLVQEGQGNNSPLHF
j_call: TRBJ2-3; v_call: TRBV14; d_call: .; clone_size: few; cdr3_nt: TGTGCCAGCTCGGGTCCCGCCACAGATACGCAGTATTTT; cdr3_aa: CASSGPATDTQYF
j_call: TRBJ2-3; v_call: TRBV19; d_call: .; clone_size: .; cdr3_nt: TGTGCCAGTAGTATAAGCGCGGATACGCAGTATTTT; cdr3_aa: CASSISADTQYF
j_call: TRBJ2-5; v_call: TRBV7-9; d_call: .; clone_size: few; cdr3_nt: TGTGCCAGCAGCTTAGAGAGTACCGGTGAGACCCAGTACTTC; cdr3_aa: CASSLESTGETQYF
j_call: TRBJ2-1; v_call: TRBV5-1; d_call: .; clone_size: few; cdr3_nt: TGCGCCAGCAGCTTGGATAGACTACTCAATGAGCAGTTCTTC; cdr3_aa: CASSLDRLLNEQFF
j_call: TRBJ1-2; v_call: TRBV27; d_call: .; clone_size: few; cdr3_nt: TGTGCCAGCAGTCCACAGGACGTATATGGCTACACCTTC; cdr3_aa: CASSPQDVYGYTF
j_call: TRBJ2-5; v_call: TRBV5-4; d_call: .; clone_size: few; cdr3_nt: TGTGCCAGCAGCTCAGGACTGATGAAAGAGACCCAGTACTTC; cdr3_aa: CASSSGLMKETQYF
j_call: TRBJ1-2; v_call: TRBV20-1; d_call: .; clone_size: few; cdr3_nt: TGCAGTGTAGATGGCTACACCTTC; cdr3_aa: CSVDGYTF
j_call: TRBJ1-1; v_call: TRBV7-9; d_call: TRBD1; clone_size: few; cdr3_nt: TGTGCCAGCAGTCCGACAGGGGAGGGCACTGAAGCTTTCTTT; cdr3_aa: CASSPTGEGTEAFF
j_call: TRBJ2-3; v_call: TRBV11-1; d_call: .; clone_size: few; cdr3_nt: TGTGCCAGCAGGAACCTGGGGCTCGCAGATACGCAGTATTTT; cdr3_aa: CASRNLGLADTQYF
j_call: TRBJ2-5; v_call: TRBV5-1; d_call: TRBD1; clone_size: few; cdr3_nt: TGCGCCAGCAGCTTAACGACAGGGGACCAAGAGACCCAGTACTTC; cdr3_aa: CASSLTTGDQETQYF
j_call: TRBJ1-1; v_call: TRBV18; d_call: .; clone_size: .; cdr3_nt: TGTGCCAGCTCACCATCAGGGGCCACTGAAGCTTTCTTT; cdr3_aa: CASSPSGATEAFF
j_call: TRBJ2-7; v_call: TRBV5-6; d_call: TRBD1; clone_size: few; cdr3_nt: TGTGCCAGCAGTACTAATTTGGGGACAGGGCACGACGAGCAGTACTTC; cdr3_aa: CASSTNLGTGHDEQYF
j_call: TRBJ2-7; v_call: TRBV7-2; d_call: TRBD1; clone_size: few; cdr3_nt: TGTGCCAGCAGCTTAGCGCCCCGGACAGGGAGGCATACTAAGTACTTC; cdr3_aa: CASSLAPRTGRHTKYF
j_call: TRBJ1-5; v_call: TRBV28; d_call: .; clone_size: few; cdr3_nt: TGTGCCAGCACTCTAGAATATCAGCCCCAGCATTTT; cdr3_aa: CASTLEYQPQHF
j_call: TRBJ2-1; v_call: TRBV30; d_call: TRBD2; clone_size: few; cdr3_nt: TGTGCCTGGAGTAGCGGGGGGGCTCACAATGAGCAGTTCTTC; cdr3_aa: CAWSSGGAHNEQFF